This T cell receptor (beta chain) was sequenced for a study of T cell responses to AZD1222 COVID-19 vaccine. Points on this clone: Its antigen is currently unknown.

Second doses at about 4 or about 12 weeks were pooled. The method was immunoSEQ multiplex PCR; TCRdb's version includes in-frame clones alone and lacks a portion of them. The data contain about 150,000 clones, around 87% of them seen just once; the ten biggest clones take up about a tenth. The V end was cut by 6 bases, the J end by 1 base, with 19 bases between. The germline gives CDR1 MDHEN, CDR2 SYDVKM. The CDR3 has 16 amino acids. Study results and limitations: Vaccine-associated CD4 TCRs ranged over spike, dominating at 160-218 and 743-854. Donors, mostly white British, included more females; clonal diversity was possibly underestimated. Nearly half of spike-specific TCRs reportedly go after variant regions that carry no mutations.

The chain uses TRBV28 and TRBJ2-7; D may match TRBD1 or TRBD2 (5 bases each). The receptor's source is an adult who received the AZD1222 COVID-19 vaccine. The sequenced sample was peripheral blood, obtained 28 days after the second AZD1222 dose. In DNA, the CDR3 is TGTGCCAGCAGCCGGGCCGGGACGTGGAATTCCTACGAGCAGTACTTC. It translates to CASSRAGTWNSYEQYF.